The 21 T cell receptor beta chains below were found in one sample sequenced in a study of monozygotic twins with inflammatory bowel disease. From its re-call of the 5' RACE reads, TCRdb lists each CDR3 protein once, without DNA. The sample has 150,000 to 200,000 distinct CDR3 sequences. The specimen was blood. Source of these receptors: a human donor with ulcerative colitis or Crohn's disease, or a healthy co-twin of an affected twin (not recorded which).

The rearrangement uses TRBV20-1 and TRBJ2-7; without DNA, the TCRdb call of TRBD2 cannot be checked. The CDR3 runs 15 residues. Per the germline V gene, CDR1 is DFQATT and CDR2 is SNEGSKA (reference sequence). The CDR3 sequence is CSARDGTSGRGEQYF.

This sequence joins TRBV29-1 and TRBJ1-2; TCRdb designates TRBD1, a call that cannot be tested without DNA. This CDR3 is built from 14 residues. Germline V gives CDR1 SQVTM, CDR2 ANQGSEA. CDR3: CSVDLGTGRYGYTF.

The chain joins TRBV4-1 to TRBJ2-7; the D call from TCRdb, TRBD1, cannot be confirmed without DNA. The germline V gene has CDR1 MGHRA and CDR2 YSYEKL. This CDR3 is 15 amino acids long. The CDR3: CASSQGAGRLGEQYF.

This sequence joins TRBV5-4 and TRBJ2-5; TCRdb's D call, TRBD1, is unchecked because there is no DNA. Germline CDR1 is SGHNT and CDR2 is YYREEE (reference sequence). This CDR3 has 15 residues. This CDR3 reads CASSLEGTLQETQYF.

The V gene is TRBV20-1, the J gene TRBJ2-1. Germline V lookup: CDR1 DFQATT, CDR2 SNEGSKA (reference sequence). This CDR3 is 13 amino acids long. CDR3 sequence reads: CSASSLVGNEQFF.

This chain connects TRBV19 to TRBJ2-5; no DNA is available, so the TRBD2 call from TCRdb remains unchecked. CDR3 length equals 13 residues. The germline gives CDR1 LNHDA, CDR2 SQIVND (reference sequence). The CDR3 spells CASSDSGTETQYF.

The V call is TRBV10-2, the J call TRBJ2-5; TCRdb's D gene call, TRBD2, goes unchecked for lack of DNA. The germline V gene has CDR1 WSHSY and CDR2 SAAADI. The CDR3 runs to 14 residues. CDR3 sequence reads: CATRLAGGQETQYF.

CDR3 residues: CATSDPSGRDEQYF. The V call is TRBV24-1, the J call TRBJ2-7; no DNA is available, so the TRBD2 call from TCRdb remains unchecked. The CDR3 length is 14 residues. Germline assignment: CDR1 KGHDR and CDR2 SFDVKD.

The CDR3 protein is CAISDQKITDTPYF. The rearrangement uses TRBV10-3 and TRBJ2-3. Germline-derived CDR1 and CDR2 are ENHRY and SYGVKD. The CDR3 loop spans 14 amino acids.

V gene TRBV28 combines with J gene TRBJ2-3. The CDR3 has 14 amino acids. CDR1 is MDHEN, CDR2 SYDVKM, per germline. CDR3 region: CASSFGQITDTQYF. Full variable domain (remainder filled in from reference TRBV28 and TRBJ2-3): DVKVTQSSRYLVKRTGEKVFLECVQDMDHENMFWYRQDPGLGLRLIYFSYDVKMKEKGDIPEGYSVSREKKERFSLILESASTNQTSMYLCASSFGQITDTQYFGPGTRLTVL.

This chain links TRBV29-1 with TRBJ1-4. The CDR3 extends over 12 amino acids. Germline CDR1 is SQVTM and CDR2 is ANQGSEA. Here the CDR3 reads CSAKDRNEKLFF.

This chain uses TRBV28 with TRBJ2-1; the D gene TCRdb calls, TRBD1, cannot be checked with no DNA. Germline V gives CDR1 MDHEN, CDR2 SYDVKM. The CDR3 consists of 17 residues. The CDR3 loop reads CASSPTTGARTNNEQFF.

The rearrangement joins TRBV24-1 to TRBJ2-3. The CDR3 is 13 residues long. Per the germline V gene, CDR1 is KGHDR and CDR2 is SFDVKD. CDR3 amino acids: CATSDPPTDTQYF.

V and J are TRBV5-1 and TRBJ2-7; lacking DNA, the TRBD2 call made by TCRdb goes unchecked. Germline V gives CDR1 SGHRS, CDR2 YFSETQ. The CDR3 is made up of 18 amino acids. The CDR3 loop reads CASTKLAGELWGSYEQYF.

The CDR3 spells CASSFSDSPWGDTQYF. The gene calls are TRBV27 and TRBJ2-3; TCRdb picks TRBD2, but there is no DNA to check that call. The V gene's germline CDR1 is MNHEY and CDR2 SMNVEV (reference sequence). The CDR3 contains 16 residues.

The genes are TRBV7-9 and TRBJ1-3; the TRBD1 assignment by TCRdb is unverifiable without DNA. CDR1 is SEHNR and CDR2 is FQNEAQ in the germline V gene (reference sequence). The CDR3 sequence is 16 residues long. This CDR3 is CASSFPGEVVGNTIYF.

This sequence joins TRBV27 and TRBJ2-5. This CDR3 has 12 residues. The germline V gene has CDR1 MNHEY and CDR2 SMNVEV (reference sequence). CDR3 sequence reads: CASSLSGETQYF.

This rearrangement joins TRBV27 to TRBJ1-6; TCRdb picks TRBD1, but there is no DNA to check that call. The CDR3 is made up of 16 amino acids. The germline CDR1 and CDR2 sequences are MNHEY and SMNVEV (reference sequence). Here the CDR3 reads CASSLFQGSLGSPLHF.

This chain links TRBV29-1 with TRBJ2-7; the D gene TCRdb calls, TRBD1, cannot be checked with no DNA. This CDR3 contains 13 residues. Germline-derived CDR1 and CDR2 are SQVTM and ANQGSEA. The CDR3: CSVSQGTLYEQYF.

V gene TRBV2 combines with J gene TRBJ2-1; as DNA is missing, the TRBD2 call by TCRdb cannot be tested. This CDR3 has 13 amino acids. In germline, CDR1 is SNHLY, CDR2 FYNNEI. The chain's CDR3 is CASGTSGINEQFF. Full variable domain (rest looked up from reference TRBV2 and TRBJ2-1): EPEVTQTPSHQVTQMGQEVILRCVPISNHLYFYWYRQILGQKVEFLVSFYNNEISEKSEIFDDQFSVERPDGSNFTLKIRSTKLEDSAMYFCASGTSGINEQFFGPGTRLTVL.

V gene TRBV28 combines with J gene TRBJ2-1; TCRdb outputs TRBD1, but without DNA this stays unchecked. Germline V lookup: CDR1 MDHEN, CDR2 SYDVKM. The CDR3 spans 17 residues. The CDR3 sequence is CASRIRDISRSYNEQFF.